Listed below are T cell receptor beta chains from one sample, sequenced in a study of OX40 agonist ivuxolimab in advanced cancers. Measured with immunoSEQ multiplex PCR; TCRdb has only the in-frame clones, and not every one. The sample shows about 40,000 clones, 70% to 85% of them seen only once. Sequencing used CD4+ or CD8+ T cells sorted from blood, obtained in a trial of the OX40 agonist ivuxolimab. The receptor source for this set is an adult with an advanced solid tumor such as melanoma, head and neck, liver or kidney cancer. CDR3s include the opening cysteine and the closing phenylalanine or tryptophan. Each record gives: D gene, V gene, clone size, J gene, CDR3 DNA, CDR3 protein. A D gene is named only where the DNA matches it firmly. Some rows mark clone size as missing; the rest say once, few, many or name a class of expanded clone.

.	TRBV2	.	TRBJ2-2	TGTGCCAGCAGTAGGGGGGGTACCGGGGAGCTGTTTTTT	CASSRGGTGELFF
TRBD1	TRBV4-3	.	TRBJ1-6	TGCGCCAGCAGCCTAGGACAACAGGGGTATAATTCACCCCTCCACTTT	CASSLGQQGYNSPLHF
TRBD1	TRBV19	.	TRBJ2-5	TGTGCCAGTAGTCCTCTAGGGACAGGGCGCGAGACCCAGTACTTC	CASSPLGTGRETQYF
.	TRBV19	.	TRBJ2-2	TGTGCCAGTAGTATGCGGACAGCCAACACCGGGGAGCTGTTTTTT	CASSMRTANTGELFF
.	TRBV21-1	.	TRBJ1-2	TGTGCCAGCAGCAAGGAAATCAAGACTCCACTCGGGACCTTC	CASSKEIKTPLGTF
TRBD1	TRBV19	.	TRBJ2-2	TGTGCCAGCTTGACCGGGACAGGAAACACCGGGGAGCTGTTTTTT	CASLTGTGNTGELFF
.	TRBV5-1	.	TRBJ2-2	TGCGCCAGCAGCGAGACTAGTACCGGGGAGCTGTTTTTT	CASSETSTGELFF
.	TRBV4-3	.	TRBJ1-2	TGCGCCAGCAGCCAAGAAGCAGAATCCTTCTATGGCTACACCTTC	CASSQEAESFYGYTF
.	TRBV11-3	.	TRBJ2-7	TGTGCCAGCAGCCTCCCGAGGTCCTACGAGCAGTACTTC	CASSLPRSYEQYF
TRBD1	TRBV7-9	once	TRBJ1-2	TGTGCCAGCAGCTTGGCAGGGGGCGATAACTATGGCTACACCTTC	CASSLAGGDNYGYTF
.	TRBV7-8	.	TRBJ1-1	TGTGCCAGCAGCTTATTGGGTGTGGACACTGAAGCTTTCTTT	CASSLLGVDTEAFF
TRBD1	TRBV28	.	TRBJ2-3	TGTGCCAGCAGTGGTTCGGACAGGTTCAGGACAGATACGCAGTATTTT	CASSGSDRFRTDTQYF
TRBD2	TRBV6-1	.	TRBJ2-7	TGTGCCAGCACCGGGGGGTACGAGCAGTACTTC	CASTGGYEQYF
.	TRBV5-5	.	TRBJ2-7	TGTGCCAGCAGCTTGGGACAGGCAACATACGAGCAGTACTTC	CASSLGQATYEQYF
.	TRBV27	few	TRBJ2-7	TGTGCCAGCAGTTTAACTGCTCTGTACGAGCAGTACTTC	CASSLTALYEQYF
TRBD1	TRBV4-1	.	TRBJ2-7	TGCGCCAGCAGCCCCAATAGTGACAGGGGGCTCTACGAGCAGTACTTC	CASSPNSDRGLYEQYF
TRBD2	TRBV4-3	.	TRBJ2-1	TGCGCCAGCAGCCCGCTTCCAGCGGGAGGGCCAATTGAGCAGTTCTTC	CASSPLPAGGPIEQFF
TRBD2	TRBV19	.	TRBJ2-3	TGTGCCAGTAGTATCTCGGCGGGGGGGCATGGAGATACGCAGTATTTT	CASSISAGGHGDTQYF
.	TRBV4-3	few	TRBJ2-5	TGCGCCAGCAGCCTCGCGCCCGGACCCCCCTACTTC	CASSLAPGPPYF
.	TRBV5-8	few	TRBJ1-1	TGTGCCAGCAGCTTGGCCTCAGGGAACACTGAAGCTTTCTTT	CASSLASGNTEAFF
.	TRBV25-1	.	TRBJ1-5	TGTGCCAGCAGTGGGCATTCAAGGCTCTATCAGCCCCAGCATTTT	CASSGHSRLYQPQHF
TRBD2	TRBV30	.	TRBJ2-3	TGTGCCTGGAGTAGGGAGGGAAGCACAGATACGCAGTATTTT	CAWSREGSTDTQYF
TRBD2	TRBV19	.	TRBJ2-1	TGTGCCAGTTCAAGCGGGAGGTCCTACAATGAGCAGTTCTTC	CASSSGRSYNEQFF
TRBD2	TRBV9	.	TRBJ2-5	TGTGCCAGCAGCGCAACGAAGCTAGCGGGACTGGAGACCCAGTACTTC	CASSATKLAGLETQYF
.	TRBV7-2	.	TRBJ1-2	TGTGCCAGCAGCCCCCGGCGGAGTGAAAGCTCCACCTTC	CASSPRRSESSTF
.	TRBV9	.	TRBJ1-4	TGTGCCAGCAGCTATCGACAGGAGCTGGGAAAACTGTTTTTT	CASSYRQELGKLFF
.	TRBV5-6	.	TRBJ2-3	TGTGCCAGCGCAAGGACCTCGTCTACGCAGTATTTT	CASARTSSTQYF
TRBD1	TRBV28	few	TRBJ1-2	TGTGCCAGCAGCACAGGGGTGAATGGCTACACCTTC	CASSTGVNGYTF